Listed below are T cell receptor beta chains from one sample, sequenced in a study of T-cell memory formation after mild COVID-19. TCRdb itself ran the 5' RACE reads through MiXCR, one entry per CDR3 protein. The sample shows about 110,000 distinct CDR3 sequences, roughly a sixth of them seen only once. Sequenced sample: PBMCs or a T cell subset sorted from them (not recorded which). The receptors shown here come from a man younger than 35 who had mild COVID-19 (a few samples of this study predate the infection). Cell type and time point are not known. CDR3s include the opening cysteine and the closing phenylalanine or tryptophan. D genes are given only for firm matches. Part of the rows lack a size; the others show once, few, many or a class for expanded clones.

J	V	D	size	CDR3	DNA
TRBJ1-5	TRBV12-3/TRBV12-4	.	.	CASSLRRHYNQPQHF	TGTGCCAGCAGTTTGCGTCGCCATTACAATCAGCCCCAGCATTTT
TRBJ2-3	TRBV5-1	.	.	CASSLAALPRAMPDTQYF	TGCGCCAGCAGCTTGGCCGCGCTTCCCCGGGCCATGCCAGATACGCAGTATTTT
TRBJ2-1	TRBV7-3	.	few	CASSLSARQEQFF	TGTGCCAGCAGCTTATCGGCCCGGCAGGAGCAGTTCTTC
TRBJ2-1	TRBV3-1	TRBD2	once	CASSHSGGLNEQFF	TGTGCCAGCAGCCATAGCGGGGGGCTCAATGAGCAGTTCTTC
TRBJ1-2	TRBV9	.	.	CASSVEVVSNYGYTF	TGTGCCAGCAGCGTAGAGGTAGTTAGTAACTATGGCTACACCTTC
TRBJ1-2	TRBV12-3/TRBV12-4	.	.	CASSVEHSLDYGYTF	TGTGCCAGCAGTGTGGAGCACAGCCTGGACTATGGCTACACCTTC
TRBJ1-1	TRBV13	.	few	CASRLPRGMEGNTEAFF	TGTGCCAGCAGATTACCCAGAGGGATGGAGGGGAACACTGAAGCTTTCTTT
TRBJ2-1	TRBV9	.	once	CASSVVGGLINEQFF	TGTGCCAGCAGCGTAGTAGGGGGGCTTATCAATGAGCAGTTCTTC
TRBJ1-2	TRBV29-1	.	.	CSVPGAPGYTF	TGCAGCGTTCCAGGGGCTCCTGGCTACACCTTC
TRBJ1-1	TRBV12-3/TRBV12-4	.	.	CASSFPGNTEAFF	TGTGCCAGCAGTTTTCCCGGGAACACTGAAGCTTTCTTT
TRBJ1-1	TRBV6-2/TRBV6-3	.	.	CASSYLRGGTEAFF	TGTGCCAGCAGTTACCTTCGGGGGGGTACTGAAGCTTTCTTT
TRBJ2-1	TRBV13	TRBD1	few	CASSFDPGTAYNEQFF	TGTGCCAGCAGCTTTGATCCCGGGACAGCATACAATGAGCAGTTCTTC
TRBJ2-3	TRBV7-9	.	few	CASPSSLAGDTQYF	TGTGCCAGTCCTTCGTCGCTCGCCGGAGATACGCAGTATTTT
TRBJ2-5	TRBV5-6	TRBD2	many	CASSPGLAGIYF	TGTGCCAGCAGCCCTGGACTAGCGGGGATATACTTC
TRBJ2-5	TRBV12-3/TRBV12-4	TRBD2	.	CASSFHGGVIQETQYF	TGTGCCAGCAGTTTTCACGGGGGGGTAATCCAAGAGACCCAGTACTTC
TRBJ2-5	TRBV7-2	.	few	CASSRARGQETQYF	TGTGCCAGCAGCAGGGCCAGGGGCCAGGAGACCCAGTACTTC